One and the same sample provided the 5 T cell receptor beta chains below, sequenced in a study of blood T cell repertoires in COVID-19. TCRdb's copy holds only in-frame clones and misses some; the assay was immunoSEQ multiplex PCR. The repertoire has 90,000 to 150,000 clones, roughly 91% of them found once; the top ten carry 19%. Sequencing used peripheral blood. Receptor source: a human donor with acute or convalescent COVID-19. The donor label of this sample is uncertain.

The V call is TRBV5-1, the J call TRBJ1-6; D possibly corresponds to TRBD1 (5 bases). Per the germline V gene, CDR1 is SGHRS and CDR2 is YFSETQ. This CDR3 has 16 amino acids. V was trimmed by 5 bases and J by 4 bases, leaving 16 bases between them. CDR3 sequence: CASRGDSGGYNSPLHF. DNA for the CDR3: TGCGCCAGCAGAGGGGACTCCGGAGGGTATAATTCACCCCTCCACTTT.

For the CDR3, the DNA is TGTGCCACCGGGACTAGCGGGCCCCTAGTCAATGAGCAGTTCTTC. Its translation: CATGTSGPLVNEQFF. The J gene is TRBJ2-1, the V gene TRBV10-3; 12 bases are shared with TRBD2. Germline assignment: CDR1 ENHRY and CDR2 SYGVKD. The CDR3 length is 15 residues. Germline trimming cut 10 bases from V and 6 bases from J; bases unmatched to any gene: 10.

This rearrangement joins TRBV3-1 (or the pseudogene TRBV3-2) to TRBJ2-2; 9 bases map to TRBD1. The V and J ends lost 0 bases and 5 bases, in that order; junction bases with no gene match: 1. The CDR3 runs to 15 residues. Germline V gene data show CDR1 as LGHDT and CDR2 as YNNKEL (reference sequence). CDR3 in amino acids: CASSQDGTGTGELFF. The CDR3 coding sequence is TGTGCCAGCAGCCAAGACGGGACAGGGACCGGGGAGCTGTTTTTT.

The chain joins TRBV18 to TRBJ2-1; TRBD2 matches 7 bases. CDR3 length: 15 residues. Trimming cost V 6 bases and J 0 bases; bases outside gene matches: 5. Germline assignment: CDR1 KGHSH and CDR2 LQKENI. CDR3 amino acids: CASSIAGSSYNEQFF. The CDR3 DNA is TGTGCCAGCTCTATAGCGGGTAGCTCCTACAATGAGCAGTTCTTC. Together with reference TRBV18 and TRBJ2-1, the CDR3 gives the full variable domain: NAGVMQNPRHLVRRRGQEARLRCSPMKGHSHVYWYRQLPEEGLKFMVYLQKENIIDESGMPKERFSAEFPKEGPSILRIQQVVRGDSAAYFCASSIAGSSYNEQFFGPGTRLTVL.

This clone was found once. The rearrangement joins TRBV7-9 to TRBJ1-1; no firm D call. From germline, CDR1 is SEHNR and CDR2 FQNEAQ (reference sequence). This CDR3 is 14 amino acids long. V was clipped by 4 bases and J by 1 base, with 10 bases between them. The chain's CDR3 is CASSSQVPNTEAFF. In DNA, the CDR3 is TGTGCCAGCAGCTCCCAGGTTCCGAACACTGAAGCTTTCTTT.